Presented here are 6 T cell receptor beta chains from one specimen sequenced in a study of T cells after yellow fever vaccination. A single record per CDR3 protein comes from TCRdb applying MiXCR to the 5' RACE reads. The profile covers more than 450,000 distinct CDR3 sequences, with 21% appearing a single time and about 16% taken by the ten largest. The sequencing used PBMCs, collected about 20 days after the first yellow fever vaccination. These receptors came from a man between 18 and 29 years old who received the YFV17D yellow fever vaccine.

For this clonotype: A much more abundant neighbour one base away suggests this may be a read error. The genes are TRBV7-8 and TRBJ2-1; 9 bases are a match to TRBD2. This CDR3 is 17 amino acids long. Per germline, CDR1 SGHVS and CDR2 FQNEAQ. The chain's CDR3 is CASSLGLAGSSHNEQFF. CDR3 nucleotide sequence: TGTGCCAGCAGCTTAGGTCTAGCGGGGAGCTCCCACAATGAGCAGTTCTTC.

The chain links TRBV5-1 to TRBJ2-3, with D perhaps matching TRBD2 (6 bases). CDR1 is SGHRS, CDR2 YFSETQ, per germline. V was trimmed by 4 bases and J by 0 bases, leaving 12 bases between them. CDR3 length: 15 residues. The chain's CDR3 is CASSRDFTSTDTQYF. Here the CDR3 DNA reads TGCGCCAGCAGCCGGGACTTTACTAGCACAGATACGCAGTATTTT.

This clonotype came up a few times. In DNA form, the CDR3 reads TGCAGCGTCCCCGTGGGCGACTCCTACGAGCAGTACTTC. This codes for CSVPVGDSYEQYF. The J gene is TRBJ2-7, the V gene TRBV29-1; no clear D. Germline CDR1 and CDR2: SQVTM and ANQGSEA. The CDR3 totals 13 residues. Trimming cost V 6 bases and J 0 bases, with 12 bases left between them.

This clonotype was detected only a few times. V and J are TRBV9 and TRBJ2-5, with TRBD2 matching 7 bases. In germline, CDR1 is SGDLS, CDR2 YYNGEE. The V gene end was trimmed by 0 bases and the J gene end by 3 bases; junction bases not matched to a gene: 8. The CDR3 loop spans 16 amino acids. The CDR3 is CASSVAPGGSKETQYF. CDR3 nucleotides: TGTGCCAGCAGCGTAGCTCCCGGGGGGTCCAAAGAGACCCAGTACTTC.

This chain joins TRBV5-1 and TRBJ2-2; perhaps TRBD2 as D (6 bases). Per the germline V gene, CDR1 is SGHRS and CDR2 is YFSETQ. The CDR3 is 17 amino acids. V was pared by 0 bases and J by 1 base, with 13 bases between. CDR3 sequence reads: CASSLATGGRNTGELFF. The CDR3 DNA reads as TGCGCCAGCAGCTTGGCTACCGGGGGAAGGAACACCGGGGAGCTGTTTTTT.

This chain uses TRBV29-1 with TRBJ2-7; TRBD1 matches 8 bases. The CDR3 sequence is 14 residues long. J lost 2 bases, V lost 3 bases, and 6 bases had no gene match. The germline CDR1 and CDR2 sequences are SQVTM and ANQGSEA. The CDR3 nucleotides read TGCAGCGTTGAGTTGGACAGGGCACCCTACGAGCAGTACTTC. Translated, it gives CSVELDRAPYEQYF.